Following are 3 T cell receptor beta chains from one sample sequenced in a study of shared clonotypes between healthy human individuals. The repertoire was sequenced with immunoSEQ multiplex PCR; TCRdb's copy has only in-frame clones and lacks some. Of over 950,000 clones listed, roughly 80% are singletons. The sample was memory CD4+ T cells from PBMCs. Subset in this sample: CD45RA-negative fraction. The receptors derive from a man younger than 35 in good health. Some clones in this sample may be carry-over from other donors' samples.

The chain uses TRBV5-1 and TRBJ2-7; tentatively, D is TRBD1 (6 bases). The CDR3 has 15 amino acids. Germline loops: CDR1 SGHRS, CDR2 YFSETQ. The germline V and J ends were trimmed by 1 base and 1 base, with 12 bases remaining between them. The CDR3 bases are TGCGCCAGCAGCTTGATGGGGGCGACATCCTACGAGCAGTACTTC. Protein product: CASSLMGATSYEQYF.

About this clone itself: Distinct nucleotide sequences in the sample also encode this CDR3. CDR3 in amino acids: CASSQANYGYTF. The DNA of the CDR3 is TGTGCCAGCAGCCAGGCCAACTATGGCTACACCTTC. This chain joins TRBV14 and TRBJ1-2; D ambiguous. Germline CDR1 is SGHDN and CDR2 is FVKESK. V lost 3 bases and J 2 bases, leaving 4 bases between the germline ends. The CDR3 extends over 12 amino acids.

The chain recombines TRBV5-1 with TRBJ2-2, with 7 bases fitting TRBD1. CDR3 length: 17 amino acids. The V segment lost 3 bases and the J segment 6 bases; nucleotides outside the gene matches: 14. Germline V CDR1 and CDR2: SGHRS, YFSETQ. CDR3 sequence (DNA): TGCGCCAGCAGCTCACGAAAAACAGGGGAGCAGGCCGGGGAGCTGTTTTTT. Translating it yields CASSSRKTGEQAGELFF.